These T cell receptor beta chains were read from a single sample in a study of CD8 T cells in ankylosing spondylitis. MiXCR, applied by TCRdb to the 5' RACE reads, yields one record per CDR3 protein. The table shows some 340,000 distinct CDR3 sequences, with 14% to 15% occurring only once. The sequenced sample was blood, either unsorted or a sorted T cell fraction (not recorded which). These receptors were collected from a male donor with ankylosing spondylitis or in good health (not recorded which). CDR3s include the opening cysteine and the closing phenylalanine or tryptophan. D genes are given only for firm matches. A row's size may be missing; if present it is once, few, many or a size class.

TRBJ2-7 | TRBV6-2/TRBV6-3 | TRBD2 | - | TGTGCCAGCTGTCCGGGAGGCGAGCAGTACTTC | CASCPGGEQYF
TRBJ2-7 | TRBV2 | - | - | TGTGCCAGCAGGCGGGACGGGGACTACGAGCAGTACTTC | CASRRDGDYEQYF
TRBJ2-3 | TRBV6-5 | - | few | TGTGCCAGCAGTTACACCCGACTACACGGCACAGATACGCAGTATTTT | CASSYTRLHGTDTQYF
TRBJ1-1 | TRBV20-1 | TRBD1 | - | TGCAGTGCTAGAGATCAGGGGGCAATCATCGACACTGAAGCTTTCTTT | CSARDQGAIIDTEAFF
TRBJ2-1 | TRBV5-1 | - | few | TGCGCCAGCAGCCTTGGACGTATTTCCTACAATGAGCAGTTCTTC | CASSLGRISYNEQFF
TRBJ2-1 | TRBV5-1 | - | - | TGCGCCAGCAAGGAGGAGACTCTGGGCGAGCCCTACAATGAGCAGTTCTTC | CASKEETLGEPYNEQFF
TRBJ2-5 | TRBV5-1 | TRBD1 | few | TGCGCCAGCAGCTTGGACGGGACAGGGGTTTTCGAGACCCAGTACTTC | CASSLDGTGVFETQYF
TRBJ1-2 | TRBV29-1 | - | - | TGCAGCGCCCTCCTCACTAACTATGGCTACACCTTC | CSALLTNYGYTF
TRBJ2-3 | TRBV20-1 | TRBD2 | - | TGCAGTGCGGGACTAGCCCTCGTGACGCAGTATTTT | CSAGLALVTQYF
TRBJ2-1 | TRBV2 | - | - | TGTGCCAGCGTCCTAGGGGGAGGGCCGTTCAATGAGCAGTTCTTC | CASVLGGGPFNEQFF
TRBJ1-4 | TRBV3-1 | - | few | TGTGCCAGCCAACGGGCTAATGAAAAACTGTTTTTT | CASQRANEKLFF
TRBJ2-3 | TRBV5-4 | TRBD2 | - | TGTGCCAGCAGCTTGACGAGAGGGACTAGCGCAGATACGCAGTATTTT | CASSLTRGTSADTQYF
TRBJ2-1 | TRBV6-5 | - | - | TGTGCCAGCAGTTACGGAGGGGTGAGGGACAATGAGCAGTTCTTC | CASSYGGVRDNEQFF
TRBJ2-3 | TRBV20-1 | - | few | TGCAGTGCCCCCGGTCCGGCAGATACGCAGTATTTT | CSAPGPADTQYF
TRBJ2-3 | TRBV5-1 | - | - | TGCGCCAGCAGCCGACGCAAAGACGGGAAGGACGGAGTCAGGATTACAGATACGCAGTATTTT | CASSRRKDGKDGVRITDTQYF
TRBJ2-1 | TRBV3-1 | - | - | TGTGCCAGCAGCCCCACGCCGATTGCTCGGTTCTTC | CASSPTPIARFF
TRBJ2-7 | TRBV5-1 | - | few | TGCGCCAGCAGCTCCACCGGGACACCTTACGAGCAGTACTTC | CASSSTGTPYEQYF
TRBJ2-2 | TRBV29-1 | - | many | TGCAGCGTATCGTGGGACACCGGGGAGCTGTTTTTT | CSVSWDTGELFF
TRBJ2-7 | TRBV7-9 | - | - | TGTGCCAGCAGCCCGTTTCGTTTCTACGAGCAGTACTTC | CASSPFRFYEQYF
TRBJ2-3 | TRBV12-3/TRBV12-4 | TRBD2 | - | TGTGCCAGCAGTACCCCGAGCGGGAAAGCCATCAGTACGCAGTATTTT | CASSTPSGKAISTQYF
TRBJ1-4 | TRBV7-6 | - | few | TGTGCCAGCAGCTTCCTGCCCCCCCAGGGGCGACGGGAAAAACTGTTTTTT | CASSFLPPQGRREKLFF
TRBJ2-4 | TRBV12-3/TRBV12-4 | TRBD2 | - | TGTGCCAGCAGTCTAGCGGGGGGTAAGATTCAGTACTTC | CASSLAGGKIQYF
TRBJ1-1 | TRBV12-3/TRBV12-4 | - | many | TGTGCCAGCAGTTTTGAGTGGAACACTGAAGCTTTCTTT | CASSFEWNTEAFF
TRBJ1-2 | TRBV6-5 | - | - | TGTGCCAGCAGTTACTCTCCAGGGGAGGCGTATGGCTACACCTTC | CASSYSPGEAYGYTF
TRBJ2-1 | TRBV20-1 | TRBD2 | few | TGCAGTGCTAGAGATATTAGCGGGAGGTTCTCCTACAATGAGCAGTTCTTC | CSARDISGRFSYNEQFF
TRBJ2-7 | TRBV12-3/TRBV12-4 | TRBD1 | - | TGTGCCAGCAGTTCAAAACCGGGACAGGGGGCCTCCTACGAGCAGTACTTC | CASSSKPGQGASYEQYF
TRBJ2-5 | TRBV7-2 | - | few | TGTGCCAGCACTCTCGGGGGCCAGGACCAAGAGACCCAGTACTTC | CASTLGGQDQETQYF
TRBJ2-1 | TRBV6-5 | TRBD2 | few | TGTGCCAGCAGTTACTCGGGGGGGTACAATGAGCAGTTCTTC | CASSYSGGYNEQFF
TRBJ2-1 | TRBV5-1 | - | - | TGCGCCAGCAGCTTGGCACTGAATACCTACAATGAGCAGTTCTTC | CASSLALNTYNEQFF
TRBJ2-1 | TRBV12-3/TRBV12-4 | - | few | TGTGCCAGCAGTTTCCGGGACCCCAAGAGCTCCTACAATGAGCAGTTCTTC | CASSFRDPKSSYNEQFF
TRBJ1-3 | TRBV5-1 | TRBD1 | few | TGCGCCAGCAGAGAGGGGGCGACGGGAAACACCATATATTTT | CASREGATGNTIYF
TRBJ2-3 | TRBV5-1 | - | few | TGCGCCAGCAGCTTGGGATCTATTAGCACAGATACGCAGTATTTT | CASSLGSISTDTQYF
TRBJ2-3 | TRBV10-1 | TRBD2 | few | TGCGCCAGCAGTTCTAGCGGGAGGGGTACGCAGTATTTT | CASSSSGRGTQYF
TRBJ2-1 | TRBV6-2/TRBV6-3 | - | - | TGTGCCAGCACCTTACTCCGGGGGAATGAGCAGTTCTTC | CASTLLRGNEQFF
TRBJ2-7 | TRBV5-1 | TRBD2 | - | TGCGCCAGCAGCCCGACTAGCTTAGCCTACGAGCAGTACTTC | CASSPTSLAYEQYF
TRBJ1-1 | TRBV29-1 | TRBD1 | few | TGCAGCACCTGGACAGGGAACACTGAAGCTTTCTTT | CSTWTGNTEAFF
TRBJ2-5 | TRBV7-8 | TRBD2 | - | TGTGCCAGCAGCACCCCGGGACTAGCGACAAAAGAGACCCAGTACTTC | CASSTPGLATKETQYF
TRBJ1-2 | TRBV12-3/TRBV12-4 | - | many | TGTGCCAGCAGTCGCTCGGGGCGACATGGCTACACCTTC | CASSRSGRHGYTF
TRBJ1-5 | TRBV27 | TRBD1 | - | TGTGCCAGCAGTCTCCGGACAGGGGGAATTAATAGCAATCAGCCCCAGCATTTT | CASSLRTGGINSNQPQHF
TRBJ2-1 | TRBV10-3 | TRBD1 | few | TGTGCCATCAGTGAGTCGAAATCCCGGGACAGGGGGAATGAGCAGTTCTTC | CAISESKSRDRGNEQFF
TRBJ2-3 | TRBV18 | - | - | TGTGCCAGCTCCCCTAACAACCCGAATACGCAGTATTTT | CASSPNNPNTQYF
TRBJ2-3 | TRBV19 | - | - | TGTGCCAGTAGTATAGAGGGGGCCTCTTCCACAGATACGCAGTATTTT | CASSIEGASSTDTQYF